The 6 T cell receptor beta chains below all came from one sample that was sequenced in a study of CD8 T cells in ankylosing spondylitis. Overall study findings and caveats: There was a TCR beta motif, made of 7 to 9 highly homologous variants, that appeared characteristic of ankylosing spondylitis blood.

The antigens these receptors bind are not known. TCRdb redid the calling of the 5' RACE reads with MiXCR, one entry per CDR3 protein. The data contain some 700,000 distinct CDR3 sequences, around a fifth of them singletons. Material for sequencing was blood, either unsorted or a sorted T cell fraction (not recorded which). The receptors shown here come from a male donor with ankylosing spondylitis.

This clonotype has more than one count but fewer than ten. A read error may produce the germline difference seen at one junction end. This chain joins TRBV15 and TRBJ2-7; D may correspond to TRBD1 or TRBD2 (5 bases each). Germline values: CDR1 LNHNV, CDR2 YYDKDF (reference sequence). The CDR3 sequence is 13 residues long. The CDR3 bases are TGTGCCACCAGCAGAAGGGACGGAGACCGAGCAGTTTTC. It codes for CATSRRDGDRAVF.

The chain joins TRBV5-4 to TRBJ2-1; 7 bases match TRBD1. The CDR3 extends over 13 amino acids. The V gene's germline CDR1 is SGHNT and CDR2 YYREEE (reference sequence). J lost 7 bases, V lost 5 bases, and 6 bases had no gene match. The CDR3 protein is CASRPGTVNEQFF. CDR3 bases: TGTGCCAGCAGACCGGGGACAGTTAATGAGCAGTTCTTC.

In DNA form, the CDR3 reads TGCGCCAGCAGCGTCCAACCCGGGGCCCTAAATGAGCAGTTCTTC. This sequence encodes CASSVQPGALNEQFF. The chain has TRBV5-1 and TRBJ2-1; the D call may be TRBD1 or TRBD2 (5 bases each). The CDR3 runs to 15 residues. Germline CDR1 SGHRS, CDR2 YFSETQ. The V gene lost 4 bases and the J gene lost 7 bases, with 18 bases spanning the gap.

The chain is built from TRBV12-5 and TRBJ1-5, with D hard to call. Germline V gene sequence: CDR1 LGHNT, CDR2 FRNRAP. The CDR3 loop spans 16 amino acids. V was shortened by 3 bases and J by 0 bases, with 12 bases between the two germline ends. CDR3 nucleotide sequence: TGTGCTAGTGGTTTCATTTCCCCTGGTAGCAATCAGCCCCAGCATTTT. This gives the protein CASGFISPGSNQPQHF.

The J gene is TRBJ1-2, the V gene TRBV20-1; D gene uncertain. CDR1 DFQATT and CDR2 SNEGSKA come from the germline V gene (reference sequence). The V end lost 1 base, the J end lost 4 bases, and 7 bases lay between the germline ends. The CDR3 runs to 12 residues. CDR3 coding DNA: TGCAGTGCTAGAGCGCAGATCTATGGCTACACCTTC. Its protein product is CSARAQIYGYTF.

In nucleotides, the CDR3 is TGCCTTAAAAGGGGGACTGAAGCTTTCTTT. It yields the protein CLKRGTEAFF. The chain is built from TRBV20-1 and TRBJ1-1, with D possibly matching TRBD1 (6 bases). CDR3 length: 10 amino acids. Germline-derived CDR1 and CDR2 are DFQATT and SNEGSKA (reference sequence).